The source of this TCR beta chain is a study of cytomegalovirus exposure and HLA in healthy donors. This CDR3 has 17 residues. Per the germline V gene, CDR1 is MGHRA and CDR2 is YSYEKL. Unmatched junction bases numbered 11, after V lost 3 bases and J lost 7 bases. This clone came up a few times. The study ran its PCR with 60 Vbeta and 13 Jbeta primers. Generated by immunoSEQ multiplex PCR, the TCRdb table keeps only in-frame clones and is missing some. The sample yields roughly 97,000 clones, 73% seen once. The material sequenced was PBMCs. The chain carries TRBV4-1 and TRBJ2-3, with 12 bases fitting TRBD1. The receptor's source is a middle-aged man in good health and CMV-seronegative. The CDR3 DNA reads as TGCGCCAGCAGCCACCTCTGGGGGACAGGGGGCGGATATACGCAGTATTTT. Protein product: CASSHLWGTGGGYTQYF.